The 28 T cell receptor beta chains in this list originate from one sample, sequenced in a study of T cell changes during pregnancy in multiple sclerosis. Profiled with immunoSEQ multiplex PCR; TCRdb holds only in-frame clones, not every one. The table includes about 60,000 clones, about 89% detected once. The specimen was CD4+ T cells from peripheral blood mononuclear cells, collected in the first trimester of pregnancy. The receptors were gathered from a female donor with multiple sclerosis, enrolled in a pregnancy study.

The CDR3 region has the DNA TGTGCCTGGAGGTGGACCCCACAGGACACTGAAGCTTTCTTT. Residues: CAWRWTPQDTEAFF. The V gene is TRBV30, the J gene TRBJ1-1; D possibly corresponds to TRBD1 (5 bases). The CDR3 sequence is 14 residues long. CDR1 is GTSNPN, CDR2 SVGIG, per germline (reference sequence). V was pared by 3 bases and J by 3 bases, with 14 bases between.

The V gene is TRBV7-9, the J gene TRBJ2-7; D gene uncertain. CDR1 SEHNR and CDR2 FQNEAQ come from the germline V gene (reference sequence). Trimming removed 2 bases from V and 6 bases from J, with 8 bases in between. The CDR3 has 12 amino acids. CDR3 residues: CASSLPSFEQYF. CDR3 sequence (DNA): TGTGCCAGCAGCTTACCATCATTCGAGCAGTACTTC.

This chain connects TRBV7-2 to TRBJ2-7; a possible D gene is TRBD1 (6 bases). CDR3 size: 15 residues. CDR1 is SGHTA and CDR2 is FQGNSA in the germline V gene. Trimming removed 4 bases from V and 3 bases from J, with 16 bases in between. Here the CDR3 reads CASSSNRDTNYEQYF. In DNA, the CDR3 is TGTGCCAGCAGCTCTAACCGGGACACGAACTACGAGCAGTACTTC.

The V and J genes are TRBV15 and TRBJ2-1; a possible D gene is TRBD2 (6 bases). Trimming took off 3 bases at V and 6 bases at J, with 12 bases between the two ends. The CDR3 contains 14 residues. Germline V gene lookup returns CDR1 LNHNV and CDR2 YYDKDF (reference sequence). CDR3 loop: CATSRGGIGNEQFF. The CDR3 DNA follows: TGTGCCACCAGCAGGGGGGGTATTGGCAATGAGCAGTTCTTC.

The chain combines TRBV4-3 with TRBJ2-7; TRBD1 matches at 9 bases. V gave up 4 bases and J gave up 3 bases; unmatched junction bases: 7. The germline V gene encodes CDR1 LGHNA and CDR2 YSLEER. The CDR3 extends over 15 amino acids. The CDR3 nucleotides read TGCGCCAGCAGCCTCCAAGGACAGGGGTTCTACGAGCAGTACTTC. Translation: CASSLQGQGFYEQYF.

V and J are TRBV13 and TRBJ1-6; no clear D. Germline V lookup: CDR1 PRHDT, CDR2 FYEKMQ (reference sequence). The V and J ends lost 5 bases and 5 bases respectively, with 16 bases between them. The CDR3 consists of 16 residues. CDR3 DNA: TGTGCCAGCAGCAGTACCCCGGGAGGAAATAATTCACCCCTCCACTTT. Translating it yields CASSSTPGGNNSPLHF.

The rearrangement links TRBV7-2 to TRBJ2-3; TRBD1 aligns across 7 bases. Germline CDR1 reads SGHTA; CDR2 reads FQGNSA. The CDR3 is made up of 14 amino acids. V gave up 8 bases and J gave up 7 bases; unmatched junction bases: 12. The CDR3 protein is CASEAQGSWNTQYF. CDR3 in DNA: TGTGCCAGCGAAGCACAGGGGTCCTGGAATACGCAGTATTTT.

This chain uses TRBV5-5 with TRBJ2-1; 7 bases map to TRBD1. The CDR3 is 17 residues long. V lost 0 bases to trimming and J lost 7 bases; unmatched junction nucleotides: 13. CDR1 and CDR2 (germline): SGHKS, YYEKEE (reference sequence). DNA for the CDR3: TGTGCCAGCAGCTTGGGGGGTAGGGGGCCGGGATTAAATGAGCAGTTCTTC. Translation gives CASSLGGRGPGLNEQFF.

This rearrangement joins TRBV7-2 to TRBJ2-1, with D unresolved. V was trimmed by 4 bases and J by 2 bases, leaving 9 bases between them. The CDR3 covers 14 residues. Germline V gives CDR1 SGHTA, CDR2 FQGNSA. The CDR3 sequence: CASSSHLAYNEQFF. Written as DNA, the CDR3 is TGTGCCAGCAGCTCCCATTTAGCCTACAATGAGCAGTTCTTC.

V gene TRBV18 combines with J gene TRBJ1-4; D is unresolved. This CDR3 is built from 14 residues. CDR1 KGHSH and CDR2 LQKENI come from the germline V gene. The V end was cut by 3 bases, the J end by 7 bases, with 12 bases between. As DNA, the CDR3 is TGTGCCAGCTCACCCAGGCCCCGGGGTGAAAAACTGTTTTTT. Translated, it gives CASSPRPRGEKLFF.

This CDR3 is CASSSDSNTGELFF. For the CDR3, the DNA is TGTGCCAGCAGCTCCGACTCGAACACCGGGGAGCTGTTTTTT. V is TRBV7-3 and J is TRBJ2-2; D uncertain. The ends were cut back, 4 bases at V and 0 bases at J, with 6 bases in the middle. From germline, CDR1 is SGHTA and CDR2 FQGTGA. CDR3 length: 14 amino acids.

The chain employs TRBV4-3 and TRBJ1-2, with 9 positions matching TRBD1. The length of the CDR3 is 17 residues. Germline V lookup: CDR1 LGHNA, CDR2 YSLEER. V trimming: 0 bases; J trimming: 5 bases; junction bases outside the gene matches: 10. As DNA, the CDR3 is TGCGCCAGCAGCCAAGATCAGGTCCGGGGACAGGGATATGGCTACACCTTC. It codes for CASSQDQVRGQGYGYTF.

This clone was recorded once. CDR3: CASSPDQASRGGEQYF. CDR3 nucleotide sequence: TGTGCCAGCTCACCGGACCAGGCCTCCAGAGGAGGGGAGCAGTACTTC. V usage is TRBV18 and J usage is TRBJ2-7, with D possibly TRBD2 on 6 matching bases. Trimming removed 3 bases from V and 7 bases from J, with 22 bases in between. The CDR3 loop spans 16 amino acids. Germline CDR1 reads KGHSH; CDR2 reads LQKENI. Using reference TRBV18 and TRBJ2-7 for the parts outside the CDR3, the full variable domain is NAGVMQNPRHLVRRRGQEARLRCSPMKGHSHVYWYRQLPEEGLKFMVYLQKENIIDESGMPKERFSAEFPKEGPSILRIQQVVRGDSAAYFCASSPDQASRGGEQYFGPGTRLTVT.

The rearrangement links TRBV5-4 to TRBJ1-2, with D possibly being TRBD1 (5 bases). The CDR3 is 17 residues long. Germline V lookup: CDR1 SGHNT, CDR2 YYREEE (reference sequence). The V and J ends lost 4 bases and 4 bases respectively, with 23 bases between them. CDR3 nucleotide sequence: TGTGCCAGCAGCCCCGGGGGATGGGCGGGCGGGGCCTATGGCTACACCTTC. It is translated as CASSPGGWAGGAYGYTF.

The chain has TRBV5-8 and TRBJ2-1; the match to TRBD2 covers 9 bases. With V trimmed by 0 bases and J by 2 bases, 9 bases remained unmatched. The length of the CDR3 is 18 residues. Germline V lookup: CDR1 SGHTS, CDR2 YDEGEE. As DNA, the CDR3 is TGTGCCAGCAGCTTGGCAACTGGACTAGCGTTTACCTACAATGAGCAGTTCTTC. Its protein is CASSLATGLAFTYNEQFF.

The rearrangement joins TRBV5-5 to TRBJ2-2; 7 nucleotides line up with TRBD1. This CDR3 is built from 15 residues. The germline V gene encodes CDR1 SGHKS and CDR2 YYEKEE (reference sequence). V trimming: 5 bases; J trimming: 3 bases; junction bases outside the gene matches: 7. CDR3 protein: CASSPDRAHTGELFF. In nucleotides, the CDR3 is TGTGCCAGCAGTCCTGACAGGGCCCACACCGGGGAGCTGTTTTTT. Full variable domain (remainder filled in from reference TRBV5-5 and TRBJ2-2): DAGVTQSPTHLIKTRGQQVTLRCSPISGHKSVSWYQQVLGQGPQFIFQYYEKEERGRGNFPDRFSARQFPNYSSELNVNALLLGDSALYLCASSPDRAHTGELFFGEGSRLTVL.

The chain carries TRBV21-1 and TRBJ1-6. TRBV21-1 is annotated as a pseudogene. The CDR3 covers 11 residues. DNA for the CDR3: TGTGCCAGGCGGCACCCGGCACCCCTCCACTTT. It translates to CARRHPAPLHF.

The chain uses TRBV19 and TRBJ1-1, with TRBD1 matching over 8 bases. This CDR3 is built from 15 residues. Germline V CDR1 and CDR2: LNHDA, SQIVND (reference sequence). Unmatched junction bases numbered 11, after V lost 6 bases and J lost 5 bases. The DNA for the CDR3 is TGTGCCAGTAGGAGCCCAGGGGGCGCCGGGACTGAAGCTTTCTTT. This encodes CASRSPGGAGTEAFF.

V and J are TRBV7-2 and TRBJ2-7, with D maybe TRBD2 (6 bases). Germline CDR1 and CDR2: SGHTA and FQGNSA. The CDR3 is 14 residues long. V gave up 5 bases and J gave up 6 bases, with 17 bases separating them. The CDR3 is CASSPGLRQGEQYF. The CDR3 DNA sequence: TGTGCCAGCAGCCCCGGACTAAGACAAGGCGAGCAGTACTTC.

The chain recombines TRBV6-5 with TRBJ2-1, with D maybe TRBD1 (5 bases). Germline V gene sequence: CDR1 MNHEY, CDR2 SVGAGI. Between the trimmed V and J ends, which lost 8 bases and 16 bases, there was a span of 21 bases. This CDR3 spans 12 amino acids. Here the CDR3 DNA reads TGTGCCAGCTTCCACGGCGCGGCAGGGTGTTTCTTC. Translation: CASFHGAAGCFF.

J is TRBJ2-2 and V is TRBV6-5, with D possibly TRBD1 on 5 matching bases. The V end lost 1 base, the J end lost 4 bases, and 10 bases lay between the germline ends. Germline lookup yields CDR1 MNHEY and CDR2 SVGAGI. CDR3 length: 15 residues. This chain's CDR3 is CASSYFAGPTGELFF. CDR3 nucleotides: TGTGCCAGCAGTTACTTTGCAGGGCCCACCGGGGAGCTGTTTTTT.

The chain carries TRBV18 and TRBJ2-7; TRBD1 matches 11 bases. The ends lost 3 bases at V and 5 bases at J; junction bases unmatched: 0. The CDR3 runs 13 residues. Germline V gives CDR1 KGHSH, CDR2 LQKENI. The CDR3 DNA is TGTGCCAGCTCACCGGGACAGGGGGACGAGCAGTACTTC. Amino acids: CASSPGQGDEQYF.

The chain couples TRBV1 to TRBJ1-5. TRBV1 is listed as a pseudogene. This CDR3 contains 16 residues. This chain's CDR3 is CTSSQGGGGSNQPQHF. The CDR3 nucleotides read TGCACCAGCAGCCAAGGGGGAGGGGGTAGCAATCAGCCCCAGCATTTT.

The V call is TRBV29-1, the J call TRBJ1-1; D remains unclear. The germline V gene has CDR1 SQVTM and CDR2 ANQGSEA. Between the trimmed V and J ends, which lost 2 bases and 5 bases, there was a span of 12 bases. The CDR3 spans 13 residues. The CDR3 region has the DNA TGCAGCGTTGAAAAAGCCCCGGGTACTGAAGCTTTCTTT. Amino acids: CSVEKAPGTEAFF.

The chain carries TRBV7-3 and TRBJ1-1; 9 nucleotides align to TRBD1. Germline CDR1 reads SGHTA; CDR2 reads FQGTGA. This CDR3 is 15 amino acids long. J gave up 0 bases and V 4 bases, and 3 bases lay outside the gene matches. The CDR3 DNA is TGTGCCAGCAGCTCGTGGACAGGGGTGAACACTGAAGCTTTCTTT. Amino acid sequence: CASSSWTGVNTEAFF.

CDR3 amino acids: CASSLVGGGLDEQYF. CDR3 bases: TGTGCCAGCAGTTTGGTAGGCGGGGGCCTAGACGAGCAGTACTTC. The rearrangement links TRBV25-1 to TRBJ2-7; a weak D match, TRBD2 (7 bases). This CDR3 is built from 15 residues. Trimming shortened V by 5 bases and J by 5 bases, and 19 bases separated the two germline ends. Germline values: CDR1 MGHDK, CDR2 SYGVNS.

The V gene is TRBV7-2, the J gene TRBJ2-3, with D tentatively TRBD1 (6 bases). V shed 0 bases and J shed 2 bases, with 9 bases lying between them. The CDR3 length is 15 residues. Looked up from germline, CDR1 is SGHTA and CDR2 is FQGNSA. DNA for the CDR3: TGTGCCAGCAGCTTAGCGGGGGCCTTCACAGATACGCAGTATTTT. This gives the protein CASSLAGAFTDTQYF.

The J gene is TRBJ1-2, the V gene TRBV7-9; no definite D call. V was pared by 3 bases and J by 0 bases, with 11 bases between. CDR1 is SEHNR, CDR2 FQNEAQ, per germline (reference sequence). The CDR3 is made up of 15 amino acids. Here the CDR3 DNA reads TGTGCCAGCAGCTTCTTGAGTCTTCCTAACTATGGCTACACCTTC. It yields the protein CASSFLSLPNYGYTF.